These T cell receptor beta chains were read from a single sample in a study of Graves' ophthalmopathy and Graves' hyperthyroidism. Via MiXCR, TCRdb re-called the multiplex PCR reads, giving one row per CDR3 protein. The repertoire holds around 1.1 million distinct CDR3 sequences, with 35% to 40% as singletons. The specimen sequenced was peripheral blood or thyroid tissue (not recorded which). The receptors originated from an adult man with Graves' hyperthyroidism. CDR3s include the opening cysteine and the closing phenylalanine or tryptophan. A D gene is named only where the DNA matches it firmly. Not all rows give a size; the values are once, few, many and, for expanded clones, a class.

DNA: TGTGCCAGCACCCACACAGGGGTAGCTGGGGCCAACGTCCTGACTTTC; CDR3: CASTHTGVAGANVLTF; D: TRBD1; size: few; V: TRBV27; J: TRBJ2-6
DNA: TGTGCCAGCAGCTCCCGGGTCATGAATAATTCACCCCTCCACTTT; CDR3: CASSSRVMNNSPLHF; D: -; size: many; V: TRBV6-5; J: TRBJ1-6
DNA: TGTGCCAGCAGCTTAGAAATCCGCCGGGGACAGTACTTC; CDR3: CASSLEIRRGQYF; D: -; size: -; V: TRBV29-1; J: TRBJ2-7
DNA: TGCGCCAGCAGCCTTGGGGGGGGGGGGATGAACACTGAAGCTTTCTTT; CDR3: CASSLGGGGMNTEAFF; D: -; size: -; V: TRBV7-2; J: TRBJ1-1
DNA: TGTGCCAGCAGCTTGGTTGCAGGGGATCGGCAGCCCCAGCATTTT; CDR3: CASSLVAGDRQPQHF; D: -; size: -; V: TRBV7-9; J: TRBJ1-5
DNA: TGCGCCAGCAGTTTGACCCTACTGGGCAATCAGCCCCAGCATTTT; CDR3: CASSLTLLGNQPQHF; D: -; size: few; V: TRBV4-3; J: TRBJ1-5
DNA: TGTGCCAGCAGCTCTGTGAAGGGCGCCTACGAGCAGTACTTC; CDR3: CASSSVKGAYEQYF; D: -; size: few; V: TRBV9; J: TRBJ2-7
DNA: TGTGCCAGTAGTGACAGGGGCCGAGGGGAGACCCAGTACTTC; CDR3: CASSDRGRGETQYF; D: TRBD1; size: -; V: TRBV19; J: TRBJ2-5
DNA: TGTGCCAGCAGCGTAGCCCTTACGGATCAGCCCCAGCATTTT; CDR3: CASSVALTDQPQHF; D: -; size: many; V: TRBV9; J: TRBJ1-5
DNA: TGTGCCAGCAGCGGACATGATACGCAGTATTTT; CDR3: CASSGHDTQYF; D: -; size: many; V: TRBV7-8; J: TRBJ2-3
DNA: TGTGCCAGCAGCTTAGTTATGGCGAACACTGAAGCTTTCTTT; CDR3: CASSLVMANTEAFF; D: -; size: many; V: TRBV7-2; J: TRBJ1-1
DNA: TGCAGCGTCCTGACAGGGTTTACTCAGCCCCAGCATTTT; CDR3: CSVLTGFTQPQHF; D: TRBD1; size: -; V: TRBV29-1; J: TRBJ1-5
DNA: TGCGCCAGCACCCAGACAGGGGCTAGCACAGATACGCAGTATTTT; CDR3: CASTQTGASTDTQYF; D: TRBD1; size: few; V: TRBV5-1; J: TRBJ2-3
DNA: TGTGCCAGCAGCTTAACTCGGGACAATAATTCACCCCTCCACTTT; CDR3: CASSLTRDNNSPLHF; D: -; size: many; V: TRBV7-2; J: TRBJ1-6
DNA: TGTGCCAGCAGTGGGCTAGCGGGAGGTCTCGAGCAGTACTTC; CDR3: CASSGLAGGLEQYF; D: TRBD2; size: many; V: TRBV6-6; J: TRBJ2-7
DNA: TGCAGCGTTGACAGGAGCCCCTCCTACAATGAGCAGTTCTTC; CDR3: CSVDRSPSYNEQFF; D: -; size: -; V: TRBV29-1; J: TRBJ2-1
DNA: TGCGCCAGCAGTCCCCTTCAACGGTTCTATGGCTACACCTTC; CDR3: CASSPLQRFYGYTF; D: -; size: -; V: TRBV5-1; J: TRBJ1-2
DNA: TGTGCCAGCAGGATCCGGGACGGCTATGGCTACACCTTC; CDR3: CASRIRDGYGYTF; D: -; size: many; V: TRBV6-6; J: TRBJ1-2
DNA: TGTGCCAGCAGTCCCGCCAATCTTAATATAGAGAACGAGCAGTACTTC; CDR3: CASSPANLNIENEQYF; D: -; size: -; V: TRBV6-6; J: TRBJ2-7
DNA: TGCGCCAGCGCCCGGGACAGCTACGAGCAGTACTTC; CDR3: CASARDSYEQYF; D: TRBD1; size: many; V: TRBV19; J: TRBJ2-7
DNA: TGTGCCAGCAGCACGACAGGGTATAATCTCGAGCAGTACTTC; CDR3: CASSTTGYNLEQYF; D: TRBD1; size: -; V: TRBV7-9; J: TRBJ2-7
DNA: TGTGCCAGCAGCTTAGCGCTCGACAGAAACTATGGCTACACCTTC; CDR3: CASSLALDRNYGYTF; D: -; size: many; V: TRBV7-8; J: TRBJ1-2
DNA: TGTGCCAGCACCCTCACTAACTGGGGGAATCAGCCCCAGCATTTT; CDR3: CASTLTNWGNQPQHF; D: -; size: many; V: TRBV2; J: TRBJ1-5
DNA: TGTGCCAGCAGTTACCTCGCCGAGACAGGGACCTTCTCTGGGGCCAACGTCCTGACTTTC; CDR3: CASSYLAETGTFSGANVLTF; D: TRBD1; size: -; V: TRBV6-2/TRBV6-3; J: TRBJ2-6
DNA: TGTGCCAGCAGTCCACAGTGGGCGGAGGGGGGCTACACCTTC; CDR3: CASSPQWAEGGYTF; D: -; size: -; V: TRBV6-5; J: TRBJ1-2
DNA: TGTGCCAGCAGTCCCTCATCGGCGGGGGGGACCTACGAGCAGTACTTC; CDR3: CASSPSSAGGTYEQYF; D: TRBD2; size: few; V: TRBV6-6; J: TRBJ2-7
DNA: TGTGCCATCAGCCACCAGCAGGGGGGGCTGGATGGCTACACCTTC; CDR3: CAISHQQGGLDGYTF; D: TRBD1; size: -; V: TRBV10-3; J: TRBJ1-2
DNA: TGTGCCAGCAGTGAAGGATTTCAGAACTCCTATAATTCACCCCTCCACTTT; CDR3: CASSEGFQNSYNSPLHF; D: -; size: -; V: TRBV2; J: TRBJ1-6
DNA: TGCAGTGCTAGAGATAAAATGAACACTGAAGCTTTCTTT; CDR3: CSARDKMNTEAFF; D: -; size: many; V: TRBV20-1; J: TRBJ1-1
DNA: TGTGCCAGCAGTTACACTCGGAACCAGCCCCAGCATTTT; CDR3: CASSYTRNQPQHF; D: -; size: few; V: TRBV6-5; J: TRBJ1-5
DNA: TGTGCCAGCAGTGAAGATCGAACTAATGAAAAACTGTTTTTT; CDR3: CASSEDRTNEKLFF; D: -; size: many; V: TRBV10-3; J: TRBJ1-4
DNA: TGTGCCAGCAGCCAAGTTTTTAATTCACCCCTCCACTTT; CDR3: CASSQVFNSPLHF; D: -; size: -; V: TRBV14; J: TRBJ1-6
DNA: TGCAGCGCTGGCGCGGCGGGAGGCCATCATGAGACCCAGTACTTC; CDR3: CSAGAAGGHHETQYF; D: TRBD2; size: once; V: TRBV29-1; J: TRBJ2-5
DNA: TGTGCCAGCAGTTCCACGGGGGCTTTAAGGGGGAGCAATCAGCCCCAGCATTTT; CDR3: CASSSTGALRGSNQPQHF; D: -; size: -; V: TRBV10-3; J: TRBJ1-5
DNA: TGTGCCAGCAGTTATAGCCAACTCGGCACCGGGGAGCTGTTTTTT; CDR3: CASSYSQLGTGELFF; D: -; size: -; V: TRBV6-5; J: TRBJ2-2
DNA: TGTGCCAGTAGTATGGGAGGGATTAATTCACCCCTCCACTTT; CDR3: CASSMGGINSPLHF; D: -; size: many; V: TRBV19; J: TRBJ1-6
DNA: TGTGCCATCCCCGCCGGGGCGGAGGGTGGTCAGCCCCAGCATTTT; CDR3: CAIPAGAEGGQPQHF; D: -; size: once; V: TRBV7-2; J: TRBJ1-5
DNA: TGTGCCAGTAGTATTCAGGGGGAGCTCGGAACCGGGGAGCTGTTTTTT; CDR3: CASSIQGELGTGELFF; D: TRBD1; size: -; V: TRBV19; J: TRBJ2-2
DNA: TGCGCCAGCAGCCTTAGCGCGGCTGAAAAACTGTTTTTT; CDR3: CASSLSAAEKLFF; D: -; size: -; V: TRBV5-1; J: TRBJ1-4
DNA: TGTGCCAGCAGCGCTCACGCCTCTGGGGCCAACGTCCTGACTTTC; CDR3: CASSAHASGANVLTF; D: -; size: -; V: TRBV9; J: TRBJ2-6
DNA: TGCAGTGCTTGGCCGGGACAGGACACTGAAGCTTTCTTT; CDR3: CSAWPGQDTEAFF; D: TRBD1; size: -; V: TRBV20-1; J: TRBJ1-1
DNA: TGTGCCAGCAGTAACCGACAGATAAGGGACACTGAAGCTTTCTTT; CDR3: CASSNRQIRDTEAFF; D: -; size: -; V: TRBV2; J: TRBJ1-1
DNA: TGCAGTGCTAGAGATCAGGCGTCCTACGAGCAGTACTTC; CDR3: CSARDQASYEQYF; D: -; size: -; V: TRBV20-1; J: TRBJ2-7
DNA: TGCAGCGGCGCTAGGCGGGGGGGAGACACTGAAGCTTTCTTT; CDR3: CSGARRGGDTEAFF; D: -; size: -; V: TRBV29-1; J: TRBJ1-1
DNA: TGTGCCAGCAGCGCCGGCATCCAAGGGGATCGTGGCTACACCTTC; CDR3: CASSAGIQGDRGYTF; D: -; size: -; V: TRBV9; J: TRBJ1-2